This T cell receptor (beta chain) was captured by sequencing in a study of cytomegalovirus exposure and HLA in healthy donors. PCR employed 60 Vbeta and 13 Jbeta primers. Profiling relied on immunoSEQ multiplex PCR, and the TCRdb table lists in-frame clones only, not all of them. The sample consists of around 100,000 clones, over 80% of them appearing once. Germline CDR1 is SNHLY and CDR2 is FYNNEI. The length of the CDR3 is 14 residues. The V end lost 4 bases, the J end lost 2 bases, and 11 bases lay between the germline ends. This chain connects TRBV2 to TRBJ2-5; weak D call: TRBD1 (5 bases). This receptor was identified in a man in his forties in good health and CMV-seronegative. Source material: PBMCs. Here the CDR3 DNA reads TGTGCCAGCAGTGTCCCCGACAGACAAGAGACCCAGTACTTC. Translation gives CASSVPDRQETQYF.